This T cell receptor beta chain was recorded in a study of T cell responses to AZD1222 COVID-19 vaccine. General observations from the study: Unmutated variant regions are reportedly the target of nearly half of TCRs that are spike-specific. Repertoire sampling occurred only after the peak T cell response.

Regarding this clone: As yet, its antigen is unknown.

Repertoires were generated with immunoSEQ multiplex PCR, while TCRdb's copy carries only in-frame clones and drops some. The sample consists of about 120,000 clones, 87% of them appearing once. The receptor was derived from an adult who received the AZD1222 COVID-19 vaccine. The material was peripheral blood, obtained 28 days after the second AZD1222 dose.

In nucleotides, the CDR3 is TGTGCCAGTAGTACGCGGCGGACAGTGAACACTGAAGCTTTCTTT. Translating it yields CASSTRRTVNTEAFF. J is TRBJ1-1 and V is TRBV19; a possible D gene is TRBD1 (6 bases). The V end lost 4 bases, the J end lost 0 bases, and 12 bases lay between the germline ends. The CDR3 loop spans 15 amino acids. Per the germline V gene, CDR1 is LNHDA and CDR2 is SQIVND (reference sequence). Based on the CDR3 plus reference TRBV19 and TRBJ1-1, the full variable domain is DGGITQSPKYLFRKEGQNVTLSCEQNLNHDAMYWYRQDPGQGLRLIYYSQIVNDFQKGDIAEGYSVSREKKESFPLTVTSAQKNPTAFYLCASSTRRTVNTEAFFGQGTRLTVV.